A selection of T cell receptor beta chains follows, all from one sample in a study of molecular identifiers for immune sequencing clone quantification. Using its own MiXCR run on the PCR reads, TCRdb lists one record per CDR3 protein. The repertoire holds about 54,000 distinct CDR3 sequences, with 25% as singletons. The sequenced sample consisted of naive CD8+ T cells from blood, with Jurkat cell RNA spiked in. These receptors were collected from a human donor in good health. Some libraries in this study had Jurkat cell RNA spiked in. Each CDR3 is given with its conserved first and last residue. The order of the fields is V gene, J gene, clone size, D gene, CDR3 protein, CDR3 DNA. D genes are given only for firm matches. A clone size is listed for some rows: how often the clone was seen (once, few, many), or a class if it is expanded.

TRBV7-9	TRBJ1-1	many	.	CASRRGSGTEAFF	TGTGCCAGCAGGAGAGGGTCGGGTACTGAAGCTTTCTTT
TRBV4-1	TRBJ2-5	many	.	CASSQDRETQYF	TGCGCCAGCAGCCAAGATCGAGAGACCCAGTACTTC
TRBV7-2	TRBJ1-6	many	.	CASSSTLQGYNSPLHF	TGTGCCAGCAGCTCGACCCTACAGGGCTATAATTCACCCCTCCACTTT
TRBV7-8	TRBJ2-1	few	TRBD2	CASSPSGGAYNEQFF	TGTGCCAGCAGCCCCAGCGGGGGGGCCTACAATGAGCAGTTCTTC
TRBV7-9	TRBJ2-5	many	.	CASNLLPPSQQETQYF	TGTGCCAGCAACCTTCTCCCCCCTAGCCAGCAAGAGACCCAGTACTTC
TRBV11-2	TRBJ1-1	.	TRBD1	CASSRTGNTEAFF	TGTGCCAGCAGCCGGACAGGGAACACTGAAGCTTTCTTT
TRBV6-4	TRBJ2-3	.	.	CASSDLGSTDTRYF	TGTGCCAGCAGTGACCTAGGTTCCACAGATACGCGGTATTTT
TRBV7-9	TRBJ2-3	many	TRBD2	CASSLTSGSTDTQYF	TGTGCCAGCAGCTTGACTAGCGGGAGCACAGATACGCAGTATTTT
TRBV7-6	TRBJ1-1	many	.	CASSLRRTDTEAFF	TGTGCCAGCAGCTTACGCAGGACGGACACTGAAGCTTTCTTT
TRBV18	TRBJ2-3	few	TRBD2	CASSHFSGGAGDTQYF	TGTGCCAGCTCACACTTCAGCGGGGGGGCTGGCGATACGCAGTATTTT
TRBV3-1	TRBJ2-3	few	TRBD1	CASSLQGAHRSEAQYF	TGTGCCAGCAGTCTACAGGGGGCGCATCGGAGTGAGGCGCAGTATTTT
TRBV11-3	TRBJ1-1	many	.	CASSLDGQGTEAFF	TGTGCCAGCAGCTTAGATGGCCAGGGCACTGAAGCTTTCTTT
TRBV27	TRBJ1-3	.	.	CASSQSSGNAIYF	TGTGCCAGCAGTCAGAGCTCTGGAAACGCCATATATTTT
TRBV3-1	TRBJ1-4	few	.	CASSPWDGEKLFF	TGTGCCAGCAGCCCCTGGGACGGTGAAAAACTGTTTTTT
TRBV6-5	TRBJ2-7	many	.	CASSPHLGYEQYF	TGTGCCAGCAGCCCCCACTTGGGGTACGAGCAGTACTTC
TRBV28	TRBJ2-2	.	TRBD2	CASLLAGGIEHTGELFF	TGTGCCAGCCTACTAGCGGGAGGGATAGAGCACACCGGGGAGCTGTTTTTT
TRBV5-6	TRBJ1-1	once	TRBD1	CASCLQGGTEAFF	TGTGCCAGCTGCTTGCAGGGGGGCACTGAAGCTTTCTTT
TRBV12-3/TRBV12-4	TRBJ2-1	.	TRBD1	CASAPWGQGYNEQFF	TGTGCCAGCGCCCCCTGGGGACAGGGTTACAATGAGCAGTTCTTC
TRBV20-1	TRBJ2-2	.	TRBD1	CSARDGDRVNIGELFF	TGCAGTGCTAGAGATGGGGACAGGGTGAACATCGGGGAGCTGTTTTTT
TRBV4-1	TRBJ2-3	many	.	CASRGGITDTQYF	TGCGCCAGCAGGGGCGGGATCACAGATACGCAGTATTTT
TRBV30	TRBJ2-3	many	.	CAWSLGPDTQYF	TGTGCCTGGAGTTTAGGGCCAGATACGCAGTATTTT
TRBV6-5	TRBJ1-2	many	.	CASPYGYTF	TGTGCCAGCCCCTATGGCTACACCTTC
TRBV4-3	TRBJ1-1	many	.	CASSQWGAAWGTEAFF	TGCGCCAGCAGCCAGTGGGGGGCAGCCTGGGGCACTGAAGCTTTCTTT
TRBV24-1	TRBJ2-3	many	.	CATSDYRGYTDTQYF	TGTGCCACCAGTGATTATAGGGGATACACAGATACGCAGTATTTT
TRBV5-1	TRBJ2-3	many	TRBD1	CASSPTGQMTDTQYF	TGCGCCAGCAGCCCTACGGGACAGATGACAGATACGCAGTATTTT
TRBV7-9	TRBJ2-1	many	.	CASSLVEYTHEQFF	TGTGCCAGCAGCTTAGTAGAATATACCCATGAGCAGTTCTTC
TRBV30	TRBJ2-2	many	.	CAWSLRGNGELFF	TGTGCCTGGAGTCTGAGGGGTAACGGGGAGCTGTTTTTT
TRBV4-1	TRBJ1-2	.	.	CASSPEYSNYGYTF	TGCGCCAGCAGCCCGGAATACTCTAACTATGGCTACACCTTC
TRBV27	TRBJ2-1	many	TRBD2	CASSPSARTSAHPGDNEQFF	TGTGCCAGCAGTCCCTCGGCCCGGACTAGCGCACACCCCGGAGACAATGAGCAGTTCTTC
TRBV7-9	TRBJ2-1	few	.	CASTNGRIYNEQFF	TGTGCCAGCACTAACGGGCGGATCTACAATGAGCAGTTCTTC
TRBV3-1	TRBJ2-1	.	TRBD2	CASSQYSGGRNEQFF	TGTGCCAGCAGCCAGTATAGCGGGGGAAGGAATGAGCAGTTCTTC
TRBV7-9	TRBJ2-7	many	TRBD1	CASSPTGDYEQYF	TGTGCCAGCAGCCCCACAGGGGACTACGAGCAGTACTTC
TRBV27	TRBJ2-4	many	.	CASSSRGSAKNIQYF	TGTGCCAGCAGTTCCAGGGGCTCGGCCAAAAACATTCAGTACTTC
TRBV19	TRBJ2-3	.	TRBD2	CASSNVLAGPLTDTQYF	TGTGCCAGTAGTAATGTGCTAGCGGGGCCACTCACAGATACGCAGTATTTT
TRBV6-5	TRBJ2-3	many	TRBD1	CASSDRGPSADTQYF	TGTGCCAGCAGCGACAGGGGGCCTAGCGCAGATACGCAGTATTTT
TRBV9	TRBJ2-3	many	TRBD2	CASSVVGSGGTDTQYF	TGTGCCAGCAGCGTAGTTGGTAGCGGGGGCACAGATACGCAGTATTTT
TRBV12-3/TRBV12-4	TRBJ2-7	few	.	CASSFFPGNEQYF	TGTGCCAGCAGTTTTTTTCCTGGGAACGAGCAGTACTTC
TRBV6-4	TRBJ1-5	many	TRBD1	CASSVSQGGQSNQPQHF	TGTGCCAGCAGTGTGAGTCAGGGGGGTCAAAGCAATCAGCCCCAGCATTTT
TRBV4-2	TRBJ1-1	many	.	CASRASIPLNTEAFF	TGTGCCAGCAGGGCCAGCATCCCCTTGAACACTGAAGCTTTCTTT
TRBV13	TRBJ1-1	many	TRBD1	CASSSGGTEAFF	TGTGCCAGCAGCTCAGGGGGCACTGAAGCTTTCTTT